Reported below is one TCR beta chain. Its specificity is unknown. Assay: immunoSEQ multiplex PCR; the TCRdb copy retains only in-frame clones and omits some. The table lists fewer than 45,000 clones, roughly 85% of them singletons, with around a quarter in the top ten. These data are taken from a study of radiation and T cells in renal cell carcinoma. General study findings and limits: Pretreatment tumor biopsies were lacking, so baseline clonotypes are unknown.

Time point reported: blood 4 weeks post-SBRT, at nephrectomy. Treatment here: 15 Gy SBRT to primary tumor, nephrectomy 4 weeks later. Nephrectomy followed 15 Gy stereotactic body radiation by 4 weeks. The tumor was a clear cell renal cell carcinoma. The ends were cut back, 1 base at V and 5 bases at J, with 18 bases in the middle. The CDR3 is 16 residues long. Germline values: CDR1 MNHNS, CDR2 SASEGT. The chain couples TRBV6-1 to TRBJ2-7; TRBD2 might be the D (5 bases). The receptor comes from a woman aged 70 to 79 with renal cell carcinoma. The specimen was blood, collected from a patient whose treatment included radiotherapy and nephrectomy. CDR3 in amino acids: CASSEGRGGGGHEQYF. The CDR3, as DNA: TGTGCCAGCAGTGAAGGTAGAGGCGGAGGCGGCCACGAGCAGTACTTC.